This TCR beta chain emerged from a study of blood T cell repertoires in COVID-19. Study as a whole: Samples of COVID-19 (acute and convalescent) were obtained from the United States, Italy and Spain. PBMCs, B-cell-depleted T cells, or T cells were the source of the cDNA or gDNA that made up the material.

How the authors handled the data: The assay estimated nucleated cells by amplifying reference gene primers. Assay: immunoSEQ multiplex PCR; the TCRdb copy retains only in-frame clones and omits some. That table gives V, J and clone size, and the DNA gave D and trimming. The table records 240,000 or so clones, roughly four fifths of them present only once. The CDR3 runs 15 residues. From germline, CDR1 is SGHRS and CDR2 YFSETQ. Trimming removed 4 bases at V and 3 bases at J, with 17 bases between. The receptor comes from a woman aged 80 or older with acute or convalescent COVID-19. Sequencing input: peripheral blood. The chain uses TRBV5-1 and TRBJ2-7; D is perhaps TRBD2 (6 bases). The CDR3 DNA is TGCGCCAGCAGCCCAGCCGGGACTCGAGGCTACGAGCAGTACTTC. Translation: CASSPAGTRGYEQYF.